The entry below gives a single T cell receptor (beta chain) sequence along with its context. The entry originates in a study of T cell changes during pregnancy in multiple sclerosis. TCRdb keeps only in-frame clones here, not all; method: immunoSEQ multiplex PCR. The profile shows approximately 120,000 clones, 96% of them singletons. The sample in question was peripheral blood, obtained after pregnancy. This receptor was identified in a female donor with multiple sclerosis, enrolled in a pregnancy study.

The CDR3 protein is CASSQVDRGLSDYGYTF. The CDR3, as DNA: TGTGCCAGCAGCCAAGTCGATAGGGGCTTGAGTGACTATGGCTACACCTTC. V gene TRBV4-2 combines with J gene TRBJ1-2, with D possibly TRBD1 on 5 matching bases. Germline V gives CDR1 LGHNA, CDR2 YNFKEQ. Trimming cost V 1 base and J 3 bases, with 18 bases left between them. The CDR3 is 17 residues long.